The rows below give T cell receptor beta chains drawn from one sample of a study of radiation and T cells in renal cell carcinoma. Only in-frame clones appear in the TCRdb table, and some are missing; sequencing was by immunoSEQ multiplex PCR. This sample has about 49,000 clones, with 75% to 85% found just once. The source material was blood, sampled from a patient whose treatment included radiotherapy and nephrectomy. These TCRs come from a woman aged 65 to 85 with renal cell carcinoma. CDR3s include the opening cysteine and the closing phenylalanine or tryptophan. Each record gives: V gene, J gene, clone size, D gene, CDR3 DNA, CDR3 protein. D genes are given only for firm matches. The listing skips clone size in some rows; elsewhere it reads once, few, many or a size class.

v_call: TRBV4-3
j_call: TRBJ1-3
clone_size: .
d_call: .
cdr3_nt: TGCGCCAGCAGCCAAGAACTACCTGGAAACACCATATATTTT
cdr3_aa: CASSQELPGNTIYF

v_call: TRBV7-9
j_call: TRBJ2-2
clone_size: .
d_call: TRBD1
cdr3_nt: TGTGCCAGCAGCTTTCCGACAGGGAAGTCCGGGGAGCTGTTTTTT
cdr3_aa: CASSFPTGKSGELFF

v_call: TRBV9
j_call: TRBJ1-1
clone_size: .
d_call: TRBD1
cdr3_nt: TGTGCCAGCAACGAAGGGGGCGCGAACACTGAAGCTTTCTTT
cdr3_aa: CASNEGGANTEAFF

v_call: TRBV5-6
j_call: TRBJ1-5
clone_size: .
d_call: TRBD1
cdr3_nt: TGTGCCAGCAGCTCAGGGGGCCCGAATCAGCCCCAGCATTTT
cdr3_aa: CASSSGGPNQPQHF

v_call: TRBV19
j_call: TRBJ2-7
clone_size: .
d_call: .
cdr3_nt: TGTGCCAGTAGTCGATCACAGGGTGTTGACGAGCAGTACTTC
cdr3_aa: CASSRSQGVDEQYF

v_call: TRBV6-5
j_call: TRBJ2-7
clone_size: .
d_call: .
cdr3_nt: TGTGCCAGCAGTGCCGAGAGGGAGCAGCAGTACTTC
cdr3_aa: CASSAEREQQYF

v_call: TRBV4-2
j_call: TRBJ2-1
clone_size: .
d_call: .
cdr3_nt: TGTGCCAGCAGTCCGTCTGGGGGGAATAACAATGAGCAGTTCTTC
cdr3_aa: CASSPSGGNNNEQFF

v_call: TRBV5-1
j_call: TRBJ1-2
clone_size: once
d_call: TRBD1
cdr3_nt: TGCGCCAGCAGCTTGGAAGCAGGGGGGAGGCCTGGCGGCTACACCTTC
cdr3_aa: CASSLEAGGRPGGYTF

v_call: TRBV5-8
j_call: TRBJ1-1
clone_size: .
d_call: .
cdr3_nt: TGTGCCAGCAGCTTGGGGGTGGTCTGGGGAGCTTTCTTT
cdr3_aa: CASSLGVVWGAFF

v_call: TRBV18
j_call: TRBJ1-5
clone_size: .
d_call: .
cdr3_nt: TGTGCCAGCTCACCAGGACGGGATCAGCCCCAGCATTTT
cdr3_aa: CASSPGRDQPQHF

v_call: TRBV5-1
j_call: TRBJ2-1
clone_size: .
d_call: .
cdr3_nt: TGCGCCAGCAGCTGGGAGATCAGGGGGGGTGAGCAGTTCTTC
cdr3_aa: CASSWEIRGGEQFF

v_call: TRBV18
j_call: TRBJ1-2
clone_size: .
d_call: TRBD1
cdr3_nt: TGTGCCAGCTCACCGGGACAGCAACACTATGGCTACACCTTC
cdr3_aa: CASSPGQQHYGYTF

v_call: TRBV7-8
j_call: TRBJ1-1
clone_size: .
d_call: .
cdr3_nt: TGTGCCAGCAGCTTACTTGGTGGATCCATGAACACTGAAGCTTTCTTT
cdr3_aa: CASSLLGGSMNTEAFF

v_call: TRBV7-2
j_call: TRBJ2-1
clone_size: .
d_call: .
cdr3_nt: TGTGCCAGCAGCCCCCCGAGGGGCGGGCCCAATGAGCAGTTCTTC
cdr3_aa: CASSPPRGGPNEQFF

v_call: TRBV9
j_call: TRBJ2-1
clone_size: .
d_call: TRBD2
cdr3_nt: TGTGCCAGCAGCGTCTGGACTAGCGGCTACAATGAGCAGTTCTTC
cdr3_aa: CASSVWTSGYNEQFF

v_call: TRBV6-5
j_call: TRBJ2-3
clone_size: .
d_call: TRBD2
cdr3_nt: TGTGCCAGTCGTCGCGGGAGGTCCGCAGATACGCAGTATTTT
cdr3_aa: CASRRGRSADTQYF

v_call: TRBV5-4
j_call: TRBJ1-1
clone_size: few
d_call: TRBD1
cdr3_nt: TGTGCCAGCAGCTTGGGAACAGGGGGTGGAAGGAACACTGAAGCTTTCTTT
cdr3_aa: CASSLGTGGGRNTEAFF

v_call: TRBV27
j_call: TRBJ1-5
clone_size: .
d_call: .
cdr3_nt: TGTGCCAGCAGCTTTTTCTCCGGGGAAGGTACCCAGCATTTT
cdr3_aa: CASSFFSGEGTQHF

v_call: TRBV4-1
j_call: TRBJ2-1
clone_size: few
d_call: .
cdr3_nt: TGCGCCAGCAGCCAAGGGGTAGTTCATGAGCAGTTCTTC
cdr3_aa: CASSQGVVHEQFF

v_call: TRBV6-4
j_call: TRBJ2-3
clone_size: .
d_call: .
cdr3_nt: TGTGCCAGCAGTGACTCGATCGGATCCCAGGGTACGCAGTATTTT
cdr3_aa: CASSDSIGSQGTQYF

v_call: TRBV18
j_call: TRBJ2-1
clone_size: .
d_call: .
cdr3_nt: TGTGCCAGCTCACCATTCCAGTCCTCGGGGGCCGATGAGCAGTTCTTC
cdr3_aa: CASSPFQSSGADEQFF

v_call: TRBV7-9
j_call: TRBJ2-1
clone_size: .
d_call: .
cdr3_nt: TGTGCCAGCAGCTTAGCGGCGGGTTTCTCCTACAATGAGCAGTTCTTC
cdr3_aa: CASSLAAGFSYNEQFF

v_call: TRBV19
j_call: TRBJ1-5
clone_size: .
d_call: .
cdr3_nt: TGTGCCAGTAGTAGCCAGGGGCAGTATAGCAATCAGCCCCAGCATTTT
cdr3_aa: CASSSQGQYSNQPQHF

v_call: TRBV12-1
j_call: TRBJ2-7
clone_size: .
d_call: .
cdr3_nt: TGTGCCAGCAGCTTTGGGCTAGCTGTCCACGAGCAGTACTTC
cdr3_aa: CASSFGLAVHEQYF

v_call: TRBV4-3
j_call: TRBJ1-1
clone_size: .
d_call: TRBD1
cdr3_nt: TGCGCCAGCAGCCAGATGCACAGGGGAGGCACTGAAGCTTTCTTT
cdr3_aa: CASSQMHRGGTEAFF

v_call: TRBV19
j_call: TRBJ2-3
clone_size: once
d_call: TRBD2
cdr3_nt: TGTGCCAGTAGTGGAACAGCAGTACCGGGGGGAGATACGCAGTATTTT
cdr3_aa: CASSGTAVPGGDTQYF

v_call: TRBV6-5
j_call: TRBJ1-5
clone_size: .
d_call: TRBD1
cdr3_nt: TGTGCCAGCAGTTTACAGGGGGGTCAGCCCCAGCATTTT
cdr3_aa: CASSLQGGQPQHF

v_call: TRBV7-9
j_call: TRBJ2-1
clone_size: .
d_call: .
cdr3_nt: TGTGCCAGCAGCCCCCGGGACTTGATTTACAATGAGCAGTTCTTC
cdr3_aa: CASSPRDLIYNEQFF

v_call: TRBV27
j_call: TRBJ2-5
clone_size: .
d_call: .
cdr3_nt: TGTGCCAGCAGCCACAGGGCTTACCAAGAGACCCAGTACTTC
cdr3_aa: CASSHRAYQETQYF